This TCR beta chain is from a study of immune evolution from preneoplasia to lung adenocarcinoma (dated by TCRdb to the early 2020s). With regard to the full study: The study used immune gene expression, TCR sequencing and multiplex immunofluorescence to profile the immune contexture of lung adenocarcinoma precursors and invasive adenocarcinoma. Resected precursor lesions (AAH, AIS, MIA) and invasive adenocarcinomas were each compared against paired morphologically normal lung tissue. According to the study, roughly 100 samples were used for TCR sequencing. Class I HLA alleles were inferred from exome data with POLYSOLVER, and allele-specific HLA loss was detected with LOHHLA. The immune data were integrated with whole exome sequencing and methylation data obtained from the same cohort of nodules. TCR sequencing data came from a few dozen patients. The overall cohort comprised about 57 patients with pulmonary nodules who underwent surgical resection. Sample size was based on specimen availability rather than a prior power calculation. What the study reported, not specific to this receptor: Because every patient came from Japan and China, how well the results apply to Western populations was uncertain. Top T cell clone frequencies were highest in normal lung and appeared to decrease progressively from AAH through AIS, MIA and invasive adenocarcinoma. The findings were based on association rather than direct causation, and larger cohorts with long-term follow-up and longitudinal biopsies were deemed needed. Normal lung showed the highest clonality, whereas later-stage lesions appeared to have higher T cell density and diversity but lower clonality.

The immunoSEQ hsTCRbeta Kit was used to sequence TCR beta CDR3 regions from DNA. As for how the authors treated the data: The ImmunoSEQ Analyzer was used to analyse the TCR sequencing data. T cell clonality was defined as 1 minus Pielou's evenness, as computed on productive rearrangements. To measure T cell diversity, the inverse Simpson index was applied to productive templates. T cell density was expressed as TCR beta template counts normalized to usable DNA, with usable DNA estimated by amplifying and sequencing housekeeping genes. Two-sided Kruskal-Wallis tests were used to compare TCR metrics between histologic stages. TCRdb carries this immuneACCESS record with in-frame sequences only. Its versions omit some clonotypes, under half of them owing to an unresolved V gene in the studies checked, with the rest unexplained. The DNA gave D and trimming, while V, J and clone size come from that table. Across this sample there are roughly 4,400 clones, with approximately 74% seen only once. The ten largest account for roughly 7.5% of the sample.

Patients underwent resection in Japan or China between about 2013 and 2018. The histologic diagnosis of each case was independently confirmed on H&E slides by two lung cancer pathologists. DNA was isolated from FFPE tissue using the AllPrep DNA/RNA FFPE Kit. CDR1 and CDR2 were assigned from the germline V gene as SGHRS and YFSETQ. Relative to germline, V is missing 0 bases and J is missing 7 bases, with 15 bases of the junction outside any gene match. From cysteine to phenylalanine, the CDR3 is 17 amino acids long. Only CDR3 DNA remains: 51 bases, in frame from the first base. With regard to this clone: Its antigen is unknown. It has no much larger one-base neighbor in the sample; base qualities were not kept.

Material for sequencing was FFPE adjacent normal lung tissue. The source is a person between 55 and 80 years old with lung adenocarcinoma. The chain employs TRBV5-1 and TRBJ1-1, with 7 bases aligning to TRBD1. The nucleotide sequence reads TGCGCCAGCAGCTTGGCCGGGTCAGGGGGAGCCACCCATGAAGCTTTCTTT. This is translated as CASSLAGSGGATHEAFF.